These 5 T cell receptor beta chains were sequenced from one sample in a study of T cells in Graves' hyperthyroidism and ophthalmopathy. The TCR beta CDR3 regions underwent amplification using RNA transcripts as the source. A set of HTBI primers served as the primers for a first-round RT-PCR of the TCR CDR3. TCRdb reanalysed the multiplex PCR reads using MiXCR and keeps one entry per CDR3 protein. The profile covers about 640,000 distinct CDR3 sequences, with 20% to 25% appearing a single time and more than 30% taken by the ten largest. Sequenced: blood. Source of these receptors: a man in his thirties or forties with Graves' ophthalmopathy.

V and J are TRBV11-3 and TRBJ2-3; a weak D match, TRBD2 (6 bases). The CDR3 is made up of 15 amino acids. V dropped 2 bases and J dropped 4 bases, with 13 bases sitting between them. Germline V gene data show CDR1 as SGHNT and CDR2 as YENEEA. CDR3 DNA sequence: TGTGCCAGCAGCTTAACGGGAGCCGAGTCAGATACGCAGTATTTT. This sequence encodes CASSLTGAESDTQYF.

V gene TRBV9 combines with J gene TRBJ1-1; D may be TRBD1 (6 bases). Germline-derived CDR1 and CDR2 are SGDLS and YYNGEE. The CDR3 has 14 residues. The ends were cut back, 6 bases at V and 0 bases at J, with 12 bases in the middle. The CDR3 DNA is TGTGCCAGCACCGCGGGACATTTGAACACTGAAGCTTTCTTT. It yields the protein CASTAGHLNTEAFF.

This clonotype was seen repeatedly, ten times or more. This chain connects TRBV15 to TRBJ1-1, with D hard to call. Germline lookup yields CDR1 LNHNV and CDR2 YYDKDF (reference sequence). Trimming stripped 7 bases from V and 2 bases from J, with 14 bases between. The CDR3 totals 14 residues. The CDR3 region is CATTPVLGNTEAFF. The CDR3 nucleotides are TGTGCCACCACCCCCGTTTTGGGCAACACTGAAGCTTTCTTT.

In its sample, this clonotype was seen a few times. The chain has TRBV5-1 and TRBJ2-5; D unclear. CDR3 length: 14 amino acids. Trimming cost V 0 bases and J 0 bases, with 6 bases left between them. Germline V gene sequence: CDR1 SGHRS, CDR2 YFSETQ. DNA of the CDR3: TGCGCCAGCAGCTTGGTGGGCGACCAAGAGACCCAGTACTTC. Protein sequence: CASSLVGDQETQYF.

This clonotype has just a few counts. The chain joins TRBV29-1 to TRBJ2-3, with D possibly matching TRBD2 (6 bases). V lost 8 bases, J lost 3 bases, and 21 bases lay in between. The germline V gene has CDR1 SQVTM and CDR2 ANQGSEA. The CDR3 length is 15 residues. This chain's CDR3 is CSYRNLADFTDTQYF. The DNA for the CDR3 is TGCAGCTACCGTAACTTAGCGGATTTTACAGATACGCAGTATTTT.